This T cell receptor beta chain derives from a study of cytomegalovirus exposure and HLA in healthy donors. Concerning this clone: The target antigen is unknown.

Study-wide findings and caveats: Specific recognition of CMV antigens was confirmed in vitro for a few chains (all CMV-associated). One later analysis, an examination of the 120 or so validation repertoires, found that first-cohort TCR clusters tended to co-occur in them.

Only in-frame clones appear in the TCRdb table, and some are missing; sequencing was by immunoSEQ multiplex PCR. The profile covers 100,000 to 150,000 clones, with approximately 92% appearing a single time and 0.95% to 1.5% taken by the ten largest. V dropped 4 bases and J dropped 3; count of bases not matched to a gene: 14. CDR1 and CDR2 from the germline V gene are SGDLS and YYNGEE. The CDR3 spans 17 residues. The sequence came from a woman between 18 and 29 years old in good health and CMV-seronegative. V and J are TRBV9 and TRBJ2-7; 9 bases map to TRBD2. The specimen sequenced was PBMCs. CDR3 in DNA: TGTGCCAGCAGCTTGTCTAGCGGGGCCCGAGTGGACTACGAGCAGTACTTC. Encoded protein: CASSLSSGARVDYEQYF.